A selection of T cell receptor beta chains follows, all from one sample in a study of T cells in Graves' hyperthyroidism and ophthalmopathy. In TCRdb, the multiplex PCR reads were re-called with MiXCR into one record per CDR3 protein. The sample shows about 540,000 distinct CDR3 sequences, approximately 44% of them seen only once. Sequenced input: peripheral blood or thyroid tissue (not recorded which). All receptors derive from a young woman with Graves' hyperthyroidism. Both conserved end residues are part of each CDR3. The D gene is left open where the match is weak.

>NA|TRBV10-3
CASSPSSAREQYF
>NA|TRBV19
CASSRDREVNTEAFF
>NA|TRBV10-3
CATVGGYDTEAFF
>NA|TRBV7-9
CASSLVWNNSPLHF
>TRBD1|TRBV6-5
CASGSTGTGELFF
>NA|TRBV6-5
CASSSLRGTRANYGYTF
>NA|TRBV7-9
CASSRRPAYEQYF
>NA|TRBV6-5
CASSLAGALWSYTF
>NA|TRBV6-4
CASSASGGEKLFF
>TRBD1|TRBV7-2
CASSSRTGGETQYF
>TRBD1|TRBV11-2
CASSFYRGNTIYF
>NA|TRBV5-1
CASSSQEKNYGYTF
>NA|TRBV14
CASSQDPGSEKLFF
>TRBD1|TRBV20-1
CSASTQGTGAYEQYF
>TRBD1|TRBV20-1
CSARSGQGYYEQYF
>NA|TRBV7-8
CASSLIEAGEQYF
>NA|TRBV2
CASTPGEWQYF
>NA|TRBV7-2
CASSRAGGTTWEEKLFF
>NA|TRBV20-1
CSAAGGAAYGYTF
>NA|TRBV7-8
CASSLIGDHYEQYF
>NA|TRBV10-3
CASSYMAEAFF
>NA|TRBV29-1
CSVEGLYSEAFF
>NA|TRBV24-1
CATSAGDQNTGELFF
>TRBD1|TRBV10-3
CAITPRQGSSPLHF
>NA|TRBV7-4
CASSLEPQPQPQHF
>NA|TRBV2
CASVRTNTEAFF
>NA|TRBV29-1
CSVEPTDTEAFF
>NA|TRBV19
CASSISRNYGYTF
>NA|TRBV7-2
CASSFGAGDQETQYF